This TCR beta chain was recorded in a study of blood T cell repertoires in COVID-19. Study summary: From the United States, Italy and Spain came samples of acute and convalescent COVID-19. T cells, B-cell-depleted T cells, or PBMCs provided the cDNA or gDNA that served as material.

In the original analysis: Counts of nucleated cells, estimated from reference gene primer amplification, were obtained. Measured with immunoSEQ multiplex PCR; TCRdb has only the in-frame clones, and not every one. From that table come the V and J calls and clone size; the DNA was used to work out D and trimming. The sample lists about 49,000 clones, roughly 84% occurring once. V gave up 3 bases and J gave up 2 bases, with 13 bases separating them. CDR3 length: 15 amino acids. Germline V gene data show CDR1 as KGHSH and CDR2 as LQKENI. The sequenced sample consisted of peripheral blood. The chain joins TRBV18 to TRBJ1-1; no reliable D call. This clonotype was sampled from a man aged 50 to 59 with acute or convalescent COVID-19. CDR3 nucleotides: TGTGCCAGCTCACCGAGTTGGGGAGATAACACTGAAGCTTTCTTT. Translated: CASSPSWGDNTEAFF.